This T cell receptor (beta chain) was profiled in a study of OX40 agonist ivuxolimab in advanced cancers. Overall study context: Every patient in dose escalation had hepatocellular carcinoma, melanoma, renal cell or head and neck cancer. Partial responses were recorded for three patients, including one with hepatocellular carcinoma and two with cutaneous melanoma. Study-wide results and caveats: Dose levels from 0.1 to 3.0 mg/kg saw CD4+ and CD8+ blood T cells expand clonally by week 6. The antigens recognized by the expanded peripheral T cells, that is their antigen specificity, were not determined.

Assay: immunoSEQ multiplex PCR; the TCRdb copy retains only in-frame clones and omits some. The data show 99,000 or so clones, about 91% seen once. About this clone itself: Its antigen remains unidentified.

Sequences were derived from CD4+ or CD8+ T cells sorted from blood, sampled in a trial of the OX40 agonist ivuxolimab. The receptor was derived from an adult with an advanced solid tumor such as melanoma, head and neck, liver or kidney cancer.

The CDR3 protein is CASSNGQGLHF. In nucleotides, the CDR3 is TGTGCCAGCAGTAACGGACAGGGGCTGCATTTT. The chain links TRBV6-5 to TRBJ1-5; TRBD1 aligns across 9 bases. The CDR3 extends over 11 amino acids. The V gene's germline CDR1 is MNHEY and CDR2 SVGAGI. J lost 15 bases, V lost 5 bases, and 5 bases had no gene match.